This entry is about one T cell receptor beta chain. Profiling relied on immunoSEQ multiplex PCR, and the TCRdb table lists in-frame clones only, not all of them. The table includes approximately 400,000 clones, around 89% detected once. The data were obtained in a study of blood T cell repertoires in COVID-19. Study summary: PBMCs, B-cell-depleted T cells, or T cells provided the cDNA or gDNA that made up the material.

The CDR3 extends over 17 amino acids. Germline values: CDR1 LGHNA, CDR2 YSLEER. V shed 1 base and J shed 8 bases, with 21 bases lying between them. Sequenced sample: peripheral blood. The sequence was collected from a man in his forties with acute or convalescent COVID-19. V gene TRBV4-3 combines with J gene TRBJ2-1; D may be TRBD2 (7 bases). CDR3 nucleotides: TGCGCCAGCAGCCAAGTAGTTGGGGGGGGCCCCTTATATGAGCAGTTCTTC. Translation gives CASSQVVGGGPLYEQFF.